This TCR beta chain was recorded in a study of T cells after yellow fever vaccination. Findings of the study overall: On re-exposure, the response was weaker but peaked faster, at day 5 versus 15. Post-booster repertoires again held most primary-vaccination clones (approximately 96% CD4, over 80% CD8). Although most clonotypes did not, a small share appeared in both CD4 and CD8 compartments.

The J segment lost 5 bases and the V segment lost 4 bases, leaving 12 bases of the junction unmatched. Germline CDR1 SGDLS, CDR2 YYNGEE. The CDR3 has 16 residues. As TCR cDNA was made by 5'RACE template switching, a universal primer site and UMIs were added. TCRdb called the 5' RACE reads again in MiXCR, with one record for every CDR3 protein. The top ten clones hold 15% of a sample with hundreds of thousands of distinct CDR3 sequences, around 12% of them seen once. With respect to this clonotype: Its antigen is not known.

This sequence joins TRBV9 and TRBJ2-1; TRBD2 aligns across 7 bases. This clonotype was sampled from a man in his thirties or forties who received the YFV17D yellow fever vaccine. The material was PBMCs, obtained on the day of the yellow fever booster vaccination. CDR3 region: CASSPRRTRKHNEQFF. CDR3 in DNA: TGTGCCAGCAGCCCCCGTCGGACTAGGAAACACAATGAGCAGTTCTTC.